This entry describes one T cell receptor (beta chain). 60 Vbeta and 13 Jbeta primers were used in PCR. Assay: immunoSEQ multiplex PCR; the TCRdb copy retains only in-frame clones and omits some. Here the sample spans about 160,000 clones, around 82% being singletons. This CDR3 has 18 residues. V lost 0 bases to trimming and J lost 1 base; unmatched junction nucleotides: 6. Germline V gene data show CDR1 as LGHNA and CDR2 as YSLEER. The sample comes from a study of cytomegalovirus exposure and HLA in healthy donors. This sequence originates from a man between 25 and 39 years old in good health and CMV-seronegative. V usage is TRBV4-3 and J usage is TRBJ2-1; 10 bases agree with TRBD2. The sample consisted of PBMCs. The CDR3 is CASSQEAIAGGSYNEQFF. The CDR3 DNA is TGCGCCAGCAGCCAAGAAGCTATAGCGGGAGGTTCCTACAATGAGCAGTTCTTC.